This is a list of T cell receptor beta chains from one sample in a study of T cells in Graves' hyperthyroidism and ophthalmopathy. TCRdb ran MiXCR on the multiplex PCR reads and lists one entry per CDR3 protein. The sample carries fewer than 500,000 distinct CDR3 sequences, more than 14% recorded once. Sequenced: blood. The receptors were gathered from a woman aged 25 to 45 with Graves' ophthalmopathy. Each CDR3 is given with its conserved first and last residue. The D gene is left open where the match is weak. Only some rows state a clone size, as once, few, many or a class for expanded clones.

J: TRBJ2-3; size: many; D: NA; V: TRBV7-9; CDR3: CASSLSGIDTQYF; DNA: TGTGCCAGCAGCTTATCAGGGATAGATACGCAGTATTTT
J: TRBJ1-4; size: NA; D: NA; V: TRBV20-1; CDR3: CSAGQGSEKLFF; DNA: TGCAGTGCGGGGCAGGGCAGTGAAAAACTGTTTTTT
J: TRBJ2-2; size: few; D: NA; V: TRBV14; CDR3: CASSQALQGPPLFF; DNA: TGTGCCAGCAGCCAGGCGCTGCAGGGGCCCCCGCTGTTTTTT
J: TRBJ1-4; size: NA; D: TRBD1; V: TRBV12-5; CDR3: CASGLVRNRGDEKLFF; DNA: TGTGCTAGTGGTTTGGTACGAAACAGGGGGGATGAAAAACTGTTTTTT
J: TRBJ1-2; size: many; D: NA; V: TRBV12-3/TRBV12-4; CDR3: CASSFPLLGYTF; DNA: TGTGCCAGCAGTTTTCCGCTTCTTGGCTACACCTTC
J: TRBJ1-1; size: many; D: NA; V: TRBV2; CDR3: CASSEGRDTEAFF; DNA: TGTGCCAGCAGTGAAGGCAGGGACACTGAAGCTTTCTTT
J: TRBJ1-5; size: many; D: TRBD1; V: TRBV28; CDR3: CASNMDRAFFYSNQPQHF; DNA: TGTGCCAGCAATATGGACAGGGCCTTTTTTTATAGCAATCAGCCCCAGCATTTT
J: TRBJ2-1; size: many; D: TRBD2; V: TRBV20-1; CDR3: CSARRLAGGYNEQFF; DNA: TGCAGTGCTAGACGACTAGCGGGGGGTTACAATGAGCAGTTCTTC
J: TRBJ2-7; size: many; D: NA; V: TRBV6-1; CDR3: CASTVSSWDSREEQYF; DNA: TGTGCCAGCACCGTCTCAAGCTGGGACTCGCGGGAAGAGCAGTACTTC
J: TRBJ2-7; size: many; D: TRBD1; V: TRBV29-1; CDR3: CSVEKGAGPYEQYF; DNA: TGCAGCGTTGAAAAGGGGGCTGGCCCCTACGAGCAGTACTTC
J: TRBJ1-1; size: NA; D: NA; V: TRBV3-1; CDR3: CASSSTRQRMNTEAFF; DNA: TGTGCCAGCAGCTCCACCCGACAGAGAATGAACACTGAAGCTTTCTTT
J: TRBJ2-5; size: many; D: NA; V: TRBV3-1; CDR3: CASRRQGRGETQYF; DNA: TGTGCCAGCAGACGTCAGGGGCGAGGAGAGACCCAGTACTTC
J: TRBJ2-1; size: many; D: TRBD2; V: TRBV27; CDR3: CASSWSSGGPDSYNEQFF; DNA: TGTGCCAGCAGTTGGAGTAGCGGGGGGCCGGACTCCTACAATGAGCAGTTCTTC
J: TRBJ2-6; size: many; D: TRBD1; V: TRBV5-6; CDR3: CASIRGFGTGSGANVLTF; DNA: TGTGCCAGCATACGAGGGTTCGGGACAGGATCTGGGGCCAACGTCCTGACTTTC
J: TRBJ1-1; size: many; D: NA; V: TRBV18; CDR3: CASSPRARVLENTEAFF; DNA: TGTGCCAGCTCACCACGAGCCAGGGTCCTGGAGAACACTGAAGCTTTCTTT
J: TRBJ2-3; size: once; D: TRBD1; V: TRBV12-3/TRBV12-4; CDR3: CASSPGGFLSTDTQYF; DNA: TGTGCCAGCAGCCCAGGGGGCTTCCTAAGCACAGATACGCAGTATTTT
J: TRBJ2-1; size: NA; D: TRBD2; V: TRBV28; CDR3: CASRITSGGYNEQFF; DNA: TGTGCCAGCAGAATAACTAGCGGGGGGTACAATGAGCAGTTCTTC
J: TRBJ2-6; size: many; D: NA; V: TRBV30; CDR3: CAWSVTPSPRVSGANVLTF; DNA: TGTGCCTGGAGTGTAACCCCCTCCCCCAGAGTATCTGGGGCCAACGTCCTGACTTTC
J: TRBJ1-1; size: many; D: NA; V: TRBV5-1; CDR3: CASSLAWTPNTEAFF; DNA: TGCGCCAGCAGCTTGGCCTGGACTCCCAACACTGAAGCTTTCTTT
J: TRBJ2-1; size: many; D: NA; V: TRBV28; CDR3: CASSFVSGGRSYNEQFF; DNA: TGTGCCAGCAGTTTTGTATCGGGGGGCCGCTCCTACAATGAGCAGTTCTTC
J: TRBJ1-5; size: many; D: NA; V: TRBV4-1; CDR3: CASSQESGVPNQPQHF; DNA: TGCGCCAGCAGCCAAGAGTCGGGAGTGCCTAATCAGCCCCAGCATTTT
J: TRBJ1-1; size: many; D: NA; V: TRBV6-5; CDR3: CASSYSDSRFTEAFF; DNA: TGTGCCAGCAGTTACTCCGACTCCCGCTTCACTGAAGCTTTCTTT
J: TRBJ1-3; size: NA; D: NA; V: TRBV6-1; CDR3: CASSEGLPWGAGNTIYF; DNA: TGTGCCAGCAGTGAAGGACTGCCATGGGGGGCTGGAAACACCATATATTTT
J: TRBJ1-1; size: NA; D: NA; V: TRBV15; CDR3: CATSRGGTANTEAFF; DNA: TGTGCCACCAGCAGAGGTGGGACGGCAAACACTGAAGCTTTCTTT